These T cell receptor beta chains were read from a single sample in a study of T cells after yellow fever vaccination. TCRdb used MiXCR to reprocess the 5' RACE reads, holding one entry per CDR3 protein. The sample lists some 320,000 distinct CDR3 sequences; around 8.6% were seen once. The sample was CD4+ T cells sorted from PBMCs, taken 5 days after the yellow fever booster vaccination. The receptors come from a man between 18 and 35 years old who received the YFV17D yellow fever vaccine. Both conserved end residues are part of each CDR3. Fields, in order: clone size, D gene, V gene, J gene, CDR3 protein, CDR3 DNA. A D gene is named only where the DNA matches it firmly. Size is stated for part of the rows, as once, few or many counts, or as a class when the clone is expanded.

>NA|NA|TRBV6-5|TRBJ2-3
CASSYSTQGTQYF
TGTGCCAGCAGTTACTCGACCCAAGGAACGCAGTATTTT
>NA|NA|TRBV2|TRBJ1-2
CASSEAEGYGYTF
TGTGCCAGCAGTGAAGCAGAAGGGTATGGCTACACCTTC
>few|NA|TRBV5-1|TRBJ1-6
CASSLGGPDSPLHF
TGCGCCAGCAGCTTGGGGGGGCCTGATTCACCCCTCCACTTT
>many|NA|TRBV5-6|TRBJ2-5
CASSYRVQETQYF
TGTGCCAGCAGCTATCGGGTCCAAGAGACCCAGTACTTC
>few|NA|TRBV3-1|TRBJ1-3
CASSQGPASGNTIYF
TGTGCCAGCAGCCAAGGACCAGCCTCTGGAAACACCATATATTTT
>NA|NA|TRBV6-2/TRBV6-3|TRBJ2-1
CASSQTPVGSYNEQFF
TGTGCCAGCAGTCAGACCCCGGTGGGATCCTACAATGAGCAGTTCTTC
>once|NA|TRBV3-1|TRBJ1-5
CASSQDAGNQPQHF
TGTGCCAGCAGCCAAGATGCAGGAAATCAGCCCCAGCATTTT
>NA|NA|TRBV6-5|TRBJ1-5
CASSYSRRQPQHF
TGTGCCAGCAGTTACTCGAGGCGTCAGCCCCAGCATTTT
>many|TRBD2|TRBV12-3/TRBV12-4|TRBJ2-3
CASSSPAGGGTDTQYF
TGTGCCAGCAGTTCCCCAGCGGGGGGAGGAACAGATACGCAGTATTTT
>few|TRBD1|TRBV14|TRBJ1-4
CASSQQTGFNEKLFF
TGTGCCAGCAGCCAACAGACAGGGTTTAATGAAAAACTGTTTTTT
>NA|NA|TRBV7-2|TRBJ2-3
CASSYITDTQYF
TGTGCCAGCAGTTACATCACAGATACGCAGTATTTT
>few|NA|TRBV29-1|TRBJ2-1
CSGLRPTSNEQFF
TGCAGCGGTCTCAGGCCTACGAGCAATGAGCAGTTCTTC
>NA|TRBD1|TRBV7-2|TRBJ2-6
CASKRTGFESGANVLTF
TGTGCCAGCAAGAGGACAGGGTTTGAATCTGGGGCCAACGTCCTGACTTTC
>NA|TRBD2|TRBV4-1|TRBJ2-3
CASSQESGGAVDTQYF
TGCGCCAGCAGCCAAGAGAGCGGGGGGGCTGTAGATACGCAGTATTTT
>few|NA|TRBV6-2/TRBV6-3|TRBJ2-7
CASSRESTYEQYF
TGTGCCAGCAGCAGGGAGTCGACCTACGAGCAGTACTTC
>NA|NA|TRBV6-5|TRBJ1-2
CASTVGHLYGYTF
TGTGCCAGCACCGTAGGACACCTCTATGGCTACACCTTC
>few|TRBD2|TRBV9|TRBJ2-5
CASSPTTGGVTQYF
TGTGCCAGCAGCCCTACGACCGGGGGGGTGACCCAGTACTTC
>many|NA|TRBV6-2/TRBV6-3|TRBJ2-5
CASSLVSWETQYF
TGTGCCAGCTCATTGGTCTCCTGGGAGACCCAGTACTTC
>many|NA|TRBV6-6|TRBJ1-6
CASNVQGRNSPLHF
TGTGCCAGCAACGTGCAGGGGAGAAATTCACCCCTCCACTTT
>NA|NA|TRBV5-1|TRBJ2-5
CASSSPAGETQYF
TGCGCCAGCAGCTCACCAGCAGGAGAGACCCAGTACTTC